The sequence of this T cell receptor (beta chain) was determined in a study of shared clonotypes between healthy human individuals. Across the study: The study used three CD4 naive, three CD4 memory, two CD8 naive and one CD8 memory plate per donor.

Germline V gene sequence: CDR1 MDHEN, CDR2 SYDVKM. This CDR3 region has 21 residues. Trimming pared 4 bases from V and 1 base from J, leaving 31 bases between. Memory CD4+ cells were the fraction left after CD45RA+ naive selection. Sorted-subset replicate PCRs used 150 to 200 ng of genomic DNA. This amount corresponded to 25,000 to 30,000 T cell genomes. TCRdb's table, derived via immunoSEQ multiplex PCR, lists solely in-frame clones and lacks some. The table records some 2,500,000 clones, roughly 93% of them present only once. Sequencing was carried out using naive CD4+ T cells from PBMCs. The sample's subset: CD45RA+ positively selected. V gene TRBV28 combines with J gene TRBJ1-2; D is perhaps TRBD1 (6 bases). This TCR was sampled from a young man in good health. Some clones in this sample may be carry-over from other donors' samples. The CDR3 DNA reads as TGTGCCAGCAGTTCCGTCGGACTTGGCAGGGGCTGGGAGTCCCGTAACTATGGCTACACCTTC. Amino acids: CASSSVGLGRGWESRNYGYTF.